The rows below give T cell receptor beta chains drawn from one sample of a study of cytomegalovirus exposure and HLA in healthy donors. Assay used: immunoSEQ multiplex PCR; TCRdb lists only in-frame clones, some missing. The data contain 100,000 to 150,000 clones, approximately 80% of them singletons. Sequencing was done on a sample of PBMCs. The receptor set was obtained from a woman aged 18-29 years in good health and CMV-seronegative. Each CDR3 is given with its conserved first and last residue. Fields, in order: V gene, clone size, J gene, D gene, CDR3 protein, CDR3 DNA. D genes are given only for firm matches. Not every row has a clone size; where given, it reads once, few, many or a size class.

TRBV29-1	.	TRBJ1-1	.	CSVVNRFMNTEAFF	TGCAGCGTTGTTAACAGATTCATGAACACTGAAGCTTTCTTT
TRBV18	.	TRBJ1-2	TRBD1	CASSPDRIYGYTF	TGTGCCAGCTCACCGGACAGGATCTATGGCTACACCTTC
TRBV5-6	once	TRBJ2-5	.	CASSFSGTQETQYF	TGTGCCAGCAGCTTTTCCGGGACACAAGAGACCCAGTACTTC
TRBV5-1	.	TRBJ2-7	TRBD2	CASSPSSGRHLYEQYF	TGCGCCAGCAGCCCCTCGAGCGGGAGGCACCTTTACGAGCAGTACTTC
TRBV5-8	.	TRBJ1-4	.	CASSLVAAGVEKLFF	TGTGCCAGCAGCTTGGTAGCAGCGGGTGTTGAAAAACTGTTTTTT
TRBV9	.	TRBJ1-2	.	CASSRMDRLYGYTF	TGTGCCAGCAGCCGAATGGACAGACTATATGGCTACACCTTC
TRBV25-1	.	TRBJ2-7	.	CASSDPARGVEYF	TGTGCCAGCAGTGATCCGGCCAGGGGTGTAGAGTACTTC
TRBV19	.	TRBJ2-7	TRBD2	CASSPGRVRNEQYF	TGTGCCAGTAGTCCAGGGAGGGTACGGAACGAGCAGTACTTC
TRBV11-2	.	TRBJ2-1	TRBD2	CASSLGTSGRATHNEQFF	TGTGCCAGCAGCTTGGGGACTAGCGGGAGGGCGACCCACAATGAGCAGTTCTTC
TRBV19	.	TRBJ2-7	TRBD2	CASSSGRYEQYF	TGTGCCAGTTCAAGCGGGAGGTACGAGCAGTACTTC
TRBV2	few	TRBJ1-3	.	CASSGLRSTPGKGNTIYF	TGTGCCAGCAGTGGGTTGAGAAGTACCCCGGGGAAGGGAAACACCATATATTTT
TRBV2	once	TRBJ1-2	.	CASSREGRYGYTF	TGTGCCAGCAGTAGGGAGGGGCGCTATGGCTACACCTTC
TRBV6-5	.	TRBJ1-2	TRBD1	CASSYDRATNYGYTF	TGTGCCAGCAGTTACGACAGGGCCACGAACTATGGCTACACCTTC
TRBV15	.	TRBJ2-5	.	CATSREEDGQYF	TGTGCCACCAGCAGAGAGGAGGACGGCCAGTACTTC
TRBV6-5	.	TRBJ2-7	.	CATRGPLKYEQYF	TGTGCCACCCGAGGCCCGCTGAAATACGAGCAGTACTTC
TRBV4-1	.	TRBJ1-1	.	CASSQSSNGGMNTEAFF	TGCGCCAGCAGCCAATCCTCCAATGGGGGGATGAACACTGAAGCTTTCTTT
TRBV5-4	.	TRBJ2-5	.	CASSLGGQGETQYF	TGTGCCAGCAGCTTGGGGGGACAAGGAGAGACCCAGTACTTC
TRBV15	.	TRBJ2-1	TRBD2	CATSRVLWGGEGTYNEQFF	TGTGCCACCAGCAGAGTGCTTTGGGGGGGAGAAGGGACCTACAATGAGCAGTTCTTC
TRBV28	.	TRBJ2-2	.	CAIGRGATGELFF	TGTGCAATCGGACGCGGGGCGACCGGGGAGCTGTTTTTT
TRBV6-6	.	TRBJ2-5	.	CASSSLAVETQYF	TGTGCCAGCAGTTCGCTAGCAGTGGAGACCCAGTACTTC
TRBV5-6	.	TRBJ2-7	.	CASSSRGAYEQYF	TGTGCCAGCAGCTCCAGGGGGGCCTACGAGCAGTACTTC
TRBV5-1	.	TRBJ2-3	TRBD1	CASSFTGGEGTDTQYF	TGCGCCAGCAGCTTTACAGGGGGAGAAGGCACAGATACGCAGTATTTT
TRBV18	.	TRBJ2-7	TRBD2	CASSPRREYEQYF	TGTGCCAGCTCACCTAGGCGGGAGTACGAGCAGTACTTC
TRBV2	.	TRBJ2-3	TRBD1	CASSAGGRTDTQYF	TGTGCCAGCAGTGCAGGGGGCAGGACAGATACGCAGTATTTT
TRBV5-6	once	TRBJ1-5	TRBD1	CASSLGGQGVRNQPQHF	TGTGCCAGCAGCTTGGGTGGACAGGGCGTTAGGAATCAGCCCCAGCATTTT
TRBV7-8	.	TRBJ2-7	TRBD2	CASSPTSASYEQYF	TGTGCCAGCAGCCCTACTAGCGCTTCCTACGAGCAGTACTTC
TRBV27	.	TRBJ2-3	TRBD2	CASSLTGLAERGDTQYF	TGTGCCAGCAGTTTGACCGGACTAGCGGAACGGGGAGATACGCAGTATTTT
TRBV15	.	TRBJ2-1	TRBD1	CATSRPGQGIFHEQFF	TGTGCCACCAGCAGACCCGGACAGGGGATCTTCCATGAGCAGTTCTTC
TRBV30	.	TRBJ2-5	TRBD1	CAWSPGAGGETQYF	TGTGCCTGGAGCCCCGGGGCAGGGGGTGAGACCCAGTACTTC
TRBV6-1	.	TRBJ1-2	.	CASSEGRRARDTF	TGTGCCAGCAGTGAAGGACGGAGGGCACGAGACACCTTC
TRBV5-4	.	TRBJ2-3	.	CASSWDLGRPDTQYF	TGTGCCAGCAGCTGGGATCTGGGGAGGCCAGATACGCAGTATTTT
TRBV7-9	.	TRBJ2-5	TRBD1	CASARDRSYQETQYF	TGTGCCAGCGCCCGGGACAGATCGTACCAAGAGACCCAGTACTTC
TRBV5-1	.	TRBJ1-5	.	CASSQRALEPQHF	TGCGCCAGCAGCCAGAGGGCCTTGGAGCCCCAGCATTTT
TRBV4-2	.	TRBJ2-3	TRBD2	CASSPSGIESDTQYF	TGTGCCAGCAGCCCTAGCGGGATAGAGTCAGATACGCAGTATTTT
TRBV5-1	.	TRBJ2-2	.	CASSLAAGPNTGELFF	TGCGCCAGCAGCTTGGCCGCAGGGCCGAACACCGGGGAGCTGTTTTTT
TRBV5-1	.	TRBJ1-1	.	CASSPGQNTEAFF	TGCGCCAGCAGCCCAGGACAGAACACTGAAGCTTTCTTT
TRBV27	.	TRBJ1-2	TRBD1	CASSDRGSSGYGYTF	TGTGCCAGCAGTGACAGGGGCAGTTCGGGCTATGGCTACACCTTC
TRBV30	.	TRBJ2-2	.	CAWSSSRVGNTGELFF	TGTGCCTGGAGCTCATCCAGGGTAGGGAACACCGGGGAGCTGTTTTTT
TRBV14	.	TRBJ2-7	.	CASSHWTDYEQYF	TGTGCCAGCAGCCACTGGACAGACTACGAGCAGTACTTC
TRBV5-6	.	TRBJ1-1	TRBD1	CASSVGQFTEAFF	TGTGCCAGCAGCGTGGGACAGTTCACTGAAGCTTTCTTT
TRBV4-1	.	TRBJ1-2	.	CASSQVSSGRTTNYGYTF	TGCGCCAGCAGCCAAGTCTCTTCGGGCAGGACTACTAACTATGGCTACACCTTC
TRBV29-1	.	TRBJ2-3	.	CSVERDTQYF	TGCAGCGTTGAACGAGATACGCAGTATTTT
TRBV29-1	.	TRBJ2-5	TRBD1	CSVVWTGGEETQYF	TGCAGCGTTGTCTGGACAGGGGGCGAAGAGACCCAGTACTTC
TRBV6-5	.	TRBJ2-7	.	CASSPGTREGLEQYF	TGTGCCAGCAGTCCCGGGACTCGCGAAGGATTGGAGCAGTACTTC
TRBV6-5	.	TRBJ1-3	.	CASSLVRGNTIYF	TGTGCCAGCAGTTTGGTGAGAGGAAACACCATATATTTT
TRBV15	.	TRBJ2-5	.	CATRGQGKTQYF	TGTGCCACCAGGGGGCAGGGGAAGACCCAGTACTTC
TRBV19	.	TRBJ1-1	.	CASSIGQFGVTEAFF	TGTGCCAGTAGTATCGGACAGTTCGGGGTAACTGAAGCTTTCTTT
TRBV5-4	.	TRBJ1-2	TRBD1	CASSGRQGRSYGYTF	TGTGCCAGCAGCGGGAGACAGGGACGGAGCTATGGCTACACCTTC
TRBV5-1	once	TRBJ1-2	.	CASSPQGSAGYTF	TGCGCCAGCAGCCCACAGGGAAGTGCTGGCTACACCTTC